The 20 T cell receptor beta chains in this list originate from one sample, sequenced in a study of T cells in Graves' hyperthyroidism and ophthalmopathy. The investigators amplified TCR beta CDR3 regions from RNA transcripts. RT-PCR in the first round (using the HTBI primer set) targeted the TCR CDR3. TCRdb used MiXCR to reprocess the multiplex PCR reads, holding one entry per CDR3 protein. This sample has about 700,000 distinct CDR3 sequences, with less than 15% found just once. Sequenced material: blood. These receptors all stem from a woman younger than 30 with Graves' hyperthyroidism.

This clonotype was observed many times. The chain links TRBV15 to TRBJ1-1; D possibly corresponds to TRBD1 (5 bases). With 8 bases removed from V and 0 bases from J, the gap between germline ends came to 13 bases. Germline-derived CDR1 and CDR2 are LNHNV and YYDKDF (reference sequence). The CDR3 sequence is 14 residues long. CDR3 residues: CATLRGGVNTEAFF. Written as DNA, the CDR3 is TGTGCCACCTTAAGGGGAGGGGTGAACACTGAAGCTTTCTTT.

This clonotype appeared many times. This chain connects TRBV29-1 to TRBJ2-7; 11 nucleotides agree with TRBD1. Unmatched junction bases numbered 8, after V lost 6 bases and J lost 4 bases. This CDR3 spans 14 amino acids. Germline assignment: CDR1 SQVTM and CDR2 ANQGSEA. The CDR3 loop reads CSVPGQGAAYEQYF. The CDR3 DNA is TGCAGCGTCCCCGGACAGGGGGCAGCGTACGAGCAGTACTTC.

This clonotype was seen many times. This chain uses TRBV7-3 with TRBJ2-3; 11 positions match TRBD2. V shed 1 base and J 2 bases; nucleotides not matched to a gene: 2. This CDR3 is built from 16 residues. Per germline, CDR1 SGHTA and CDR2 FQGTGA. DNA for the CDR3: TGTGCCAGCAGCTTAATAGCGGGAGGGCCCACAGATACGCAGTATTTT. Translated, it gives CASSLIAGGPTDTQYF.

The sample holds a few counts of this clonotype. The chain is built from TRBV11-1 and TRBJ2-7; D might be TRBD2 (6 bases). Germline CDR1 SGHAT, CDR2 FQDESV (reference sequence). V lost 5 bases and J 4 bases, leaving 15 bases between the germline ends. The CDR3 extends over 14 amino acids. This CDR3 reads CASSPSFGGYEQYF. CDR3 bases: TGTGCCAGCAGCCCCTCGTTCGGGGGTTACGAGCAGTACTTC.

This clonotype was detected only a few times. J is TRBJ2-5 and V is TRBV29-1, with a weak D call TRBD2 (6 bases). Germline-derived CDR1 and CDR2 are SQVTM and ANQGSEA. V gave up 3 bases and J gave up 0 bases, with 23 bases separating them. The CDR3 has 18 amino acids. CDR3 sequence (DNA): TGCAGCGTTGACTCTGGGCGGGGCCACGTCTACAACCAAGAGACCCAGTACTTC. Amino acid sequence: CSVDSGRGHVYNQETQYF.

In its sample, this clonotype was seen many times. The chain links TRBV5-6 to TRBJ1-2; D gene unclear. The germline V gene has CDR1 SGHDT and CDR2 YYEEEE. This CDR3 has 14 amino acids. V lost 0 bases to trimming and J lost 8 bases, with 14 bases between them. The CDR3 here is CASSLDSVSMGYTF. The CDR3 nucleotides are TGTGCCAGCAGCTTGGACTCCGTTAGCATGGGCTACACCTTC.

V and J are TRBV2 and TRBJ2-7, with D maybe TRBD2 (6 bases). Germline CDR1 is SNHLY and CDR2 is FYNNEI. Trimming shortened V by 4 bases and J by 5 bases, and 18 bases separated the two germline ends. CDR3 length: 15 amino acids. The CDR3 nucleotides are TGTGCCAGCAGTGGGGTCGTCGGGGGTCCGAACGAGCAGTACTTC. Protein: CASSGVVGGPNEQYF. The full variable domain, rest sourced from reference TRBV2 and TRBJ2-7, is EPEVTQTPSHQVTQMGQEVILRCVPISNHLYFYWYRQILGQKVEFLVSFYNNEISEKSEIFDDQFSVERPDGSNFTLKIRSTKLEDSAMYFCASSGVVGGPNEQYFGPGTRLTVT.

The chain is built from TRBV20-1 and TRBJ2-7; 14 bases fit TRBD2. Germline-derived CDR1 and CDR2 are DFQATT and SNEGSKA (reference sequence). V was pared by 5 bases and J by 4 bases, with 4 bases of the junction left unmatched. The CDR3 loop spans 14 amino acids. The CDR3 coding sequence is TGCAGTGCTGAAGGGACTAGCGGGAGTTACGAGCAGTACTTC. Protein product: CSAEGTSGSYEQYF.

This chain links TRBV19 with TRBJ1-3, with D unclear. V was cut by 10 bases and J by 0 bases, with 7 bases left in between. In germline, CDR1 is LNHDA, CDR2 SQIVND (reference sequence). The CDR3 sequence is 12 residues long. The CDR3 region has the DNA TGTGCCACCCTGAGCTCTGGAAACACCATATATTTT. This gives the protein CATLSSGNTIYF.

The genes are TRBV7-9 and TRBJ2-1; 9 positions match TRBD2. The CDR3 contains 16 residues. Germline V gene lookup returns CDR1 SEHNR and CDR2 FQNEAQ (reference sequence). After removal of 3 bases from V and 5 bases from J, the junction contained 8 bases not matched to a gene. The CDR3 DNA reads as TGTGCCAGCAGCTTGGGGGGTGGCGGGAGGGACAATGAGCAGTTCTTC. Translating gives CASSLGGGGRDNEQFF. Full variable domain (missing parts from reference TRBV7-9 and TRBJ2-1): DTGVSQNPRHKITKRGQNVTFRCDPISEHNRLYWYRQTLGQGPEFLTYFQNEAQLEKSRLLSDRFSAERPKGSFSTLEIQRTEQGDSAMYLCASSLGGGGRDNEQFFGPGTRLTVL.

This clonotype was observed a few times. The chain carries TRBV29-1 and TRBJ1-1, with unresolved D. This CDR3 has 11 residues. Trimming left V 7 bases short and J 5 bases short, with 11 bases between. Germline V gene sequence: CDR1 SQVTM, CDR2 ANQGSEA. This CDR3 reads CSGDVRTEAFF. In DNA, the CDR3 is TGCAGCGGTGATGTGAGAACTGAAGCTTTCTTT.

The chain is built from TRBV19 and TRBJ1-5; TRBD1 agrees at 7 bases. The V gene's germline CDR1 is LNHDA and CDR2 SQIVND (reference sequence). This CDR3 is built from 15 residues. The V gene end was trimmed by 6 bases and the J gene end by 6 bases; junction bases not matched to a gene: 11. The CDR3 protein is CASSPMGQKTQPQHF. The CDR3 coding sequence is TGTGCCAGTAGCCCCATGGGACAGAAAACTCAGCCCCAGCATTTT.

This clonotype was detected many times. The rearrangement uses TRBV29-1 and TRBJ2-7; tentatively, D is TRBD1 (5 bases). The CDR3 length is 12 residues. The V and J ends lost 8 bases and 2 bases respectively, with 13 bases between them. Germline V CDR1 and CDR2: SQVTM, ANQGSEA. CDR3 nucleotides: TGCAGCCCTAAGACAGCAGCCTACGAGCAGTACTTC. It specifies CSPKTAAYEQYF.

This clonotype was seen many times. CDR3 bases: TGTGCCAGCAGCTTAAGGTCGCCCGCCGGTAGGGCCAGCACAGATACGCAGTATTTT. It yields the protein CASSLRSPAGRASTDTQYF. The genes are TRBV7-9 and TRBJ2-3; D remains ambiguous. This CDR3 is 19 amino acids long. Germline V gene lookup returns CDR1 SEHNR and CDR2 FQNEAQ (reference sequence). V was trimmed by 2 bases and J by 0 bases, leaving 21 bases between them.

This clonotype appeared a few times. In DNA form, the CDR3 reads TGTGCCAGCAGCTCAATACCCGGTGGAGGGCCCTCCTACAATGAGCAGTTCTTC. Protein: CASSSIPGGGPSYNEQFF. V gene TRBV11-2 combines with J gene TRBJ2-1, with D perhaps TRBD2 (6 bases). Between the trimmed V and J ends, which lost 4 bases and 0 bases, there was a span of 19 bases. This CDR3 region has 18 residues. The germline gives CDR1 SGHAT, CDR2 FQNNGV.

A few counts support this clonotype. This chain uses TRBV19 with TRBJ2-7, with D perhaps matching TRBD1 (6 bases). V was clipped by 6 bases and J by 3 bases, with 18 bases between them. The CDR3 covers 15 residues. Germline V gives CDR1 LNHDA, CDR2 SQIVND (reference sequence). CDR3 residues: CASRANPGQNYEQYF. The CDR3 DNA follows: TGTGCCAGTAGAGCGAATCCGGGACAAAACTACGAGCAGTACTTC.

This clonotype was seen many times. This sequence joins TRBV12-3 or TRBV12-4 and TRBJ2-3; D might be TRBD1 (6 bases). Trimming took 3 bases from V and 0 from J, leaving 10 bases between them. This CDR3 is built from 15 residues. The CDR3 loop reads CASSFLQGSTDTQYF. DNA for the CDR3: TGTGCCAGCAGTTTCCTGCAGGGGAGCACAGATACGCAGTATTTT.

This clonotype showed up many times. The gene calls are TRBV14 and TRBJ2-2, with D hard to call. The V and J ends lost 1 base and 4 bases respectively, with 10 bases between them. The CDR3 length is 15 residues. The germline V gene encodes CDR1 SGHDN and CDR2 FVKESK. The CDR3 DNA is TGTGCCAGCAGCCAAGGTTTCGGATTCACCGGGGAGCTGTTTTTT. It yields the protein CASSQGFGFTGELFF.

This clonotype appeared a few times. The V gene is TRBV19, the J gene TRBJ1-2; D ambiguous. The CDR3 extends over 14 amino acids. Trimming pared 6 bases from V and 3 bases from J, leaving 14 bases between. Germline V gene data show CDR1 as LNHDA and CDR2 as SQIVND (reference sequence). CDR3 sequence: CASSTRRDDYGYTF. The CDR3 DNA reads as TGTGCCAGTAGCACCCGGAGAGACGACTATGGCTACACCTTC.

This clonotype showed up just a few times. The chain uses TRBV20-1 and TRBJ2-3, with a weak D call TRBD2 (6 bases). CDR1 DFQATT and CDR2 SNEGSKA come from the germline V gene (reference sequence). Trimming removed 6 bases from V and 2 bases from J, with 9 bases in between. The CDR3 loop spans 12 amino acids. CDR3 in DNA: TGCAGTGCGGCTAGCGACACAGATACGCAGTATTTT. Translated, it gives CSAASDTDTQYF.